This is a list of T cell receptor beta chains from one sample in a study of T cell repertoires in cytomegalovirus infection. TCRdb re-analysed the reads in MiXCR, keeping a single row per CDR3 protein. The sample lists roughly 180,000 distinct CDR3 sequences, about 20% occurring once. These receptors' antigens are unknown. The sample in question was CD8+ T cells from cultured PBMCs, obtained from culture after CMV antigen stimulation. The source is a human donor in good health (CMV status not recorded). Some clones in this sample may be carry-over from other donors' samples. Each CDR3 is given with its conserved first and last residue. The D gene is left open where the match is weak. For some rows the clone size is stated as once, few or many, or as a class when expanded; others skip it.

D: .
V: TRBV4-1
size: many
length: 15
J: TRBJ1-2
DNA: TGCGCCAGCAGCCAAGATGTTCTGGATCTCTATGGCTACACCTTC
CDR3: CASSQDVLDLYGYTF

D: .
V: TRBV4-1
size: .
length: 13
J: TRBJ1-1
DNA: TGCGCCAGCAGCCTAAAAATGAACACTGAAGCTTTCTTT
CDR3: CASSLKMNTEAFF

D: TRBD1
V: TRBV7-9
size: few
length: 13
J: TRBJ1-2
DNA: TGTGCCAGCAGCGGACAGGAAATGGATGGCTACACCTTC
CDR3: CASSGQEMDGYTF

D: .
V: TRBV19
size: few
length: 15
J: TRBJ2-1
DNA: TGTGCCAGTAGTAAGGCGGGCCTGATGAGGAATGAGCAGTTCTTC
CDR3: CASSKAGLMRNEQFF

D: .
V: TRBV7-2
size: .
length: 14
J: TRBJ2-3
DNA: TGTGCCAGCAGCAAGCGACTAGTTGTAGATACGCAGTATTTT
CDR3: CASSKRLVVDTQYF

D: .
V: TRBV7-2
size: medium-sized
length: 9
J: TRBJ2-1
DNA: TGTGCCAGCAGCGTCAGACAGTTCTTC
CDR3: CASSVRQFF

D: TRBD1
V: TRBV20-1
size: few
length: 17
J: TRBJ2-5
DNA: TGCAGTGCTAGAGGGGGGGACAGGGTGGCCTCCGAAGAGACCCAGTACTTC
CDR3: CSARGGDRVASEETQYF

D: .
V: TRBV7-8
size: few
length: 14
J: TRBJ2-6
DNA: TGTGCCAGCAGCTTTACCTCTGGGGCCAACGTCCTGACTTTC
CDR3: CASSFTSGANVLTF

D: .
V: TRBV7-6
size: .
length: 16
J: TRBJ1-3
DNA: TGTGCCAGCAGCTTGGCCGTCGAGGGGCCTCGAAACACCATATATTTT
CDR3: CASSLAVEGPRNTIYF

D: TRBD1
V: TRBV9
size: .
length: 15
J: TRBJ2-7
DNA: TGTGCCAGCAGCGCGCCGGGACAGGGTACCTACGAGCAGTACTTC
CDR3: CASSAPGQGTYEQYF

D: TRBD1
V: TRBV12-3/TRBV12-4
size: few
length: 15
J: TRBJ1-1
DNA: TGTGCCAGCAGTTTTAACAGGGGGCTGGCAGATGAAGCTTTCTTT
CDR3: CASSFNRGLADEAFF

D: .
V: TRBV7-9
size: .
length: 15
J: TRBJ1-4
DNA: TGTGCCAGCAGCTCTCCGGACGGACGAAATGAAAAACTGTTTTTT
CDR3: CASSSPDGRNEKLFF

D: .
V: TRBV12-3/TRBV12-4
size: .
length: 13
J: TRBJ1-2
DNA: TGTGCCAGCAGTCGTGCGGGCCAGCGGGGCTACACCTTC
CDR3: CASSRAGQRGYTF

D: .
V: TRBV7-2
size: .
length: 12
J: TRBJ2-2
DNA: TGTGCCAGCAGGGGGGCGCCCCGGGAGCTGTTTTTT
CDR3: CASRGAPRELFF

D: .
V: TRBV7-9
size: many
length: 14
J: TRBJ2-5
DNA: TGTGCCAGCAGCGGGGACGATTCGGTGCAGACCCAGTACTTC
CDR3: CASSGDDSVQTQYF

D: .
V: TRBV7-9
size: few
length: 12
J: TRBJ1-1
DNA: TGTGCCAGCAGCCTCGCCCTTGCGGAAGCTTTCTTT
CDR3: CASSLALAEAFF

D: .
V: TRBV10-3
size: few
length: 11
J: TRBJ2-3
DNA: TGTGCCATCACGGGCGGAGATACGCAGTATTTT
CDR3: CAITGGDTQYF

D: .
V: TRBV6-2/TRBV6-3
size: .
length: 16
J: TRBJ2-4
DNA: TGTGCCAGCAGTTACTCGACTCAATTAGCCAAAAACATTCAGTACTTC
CDR3: CASSYSTQLAKNIQYF

D: .
V: TRBV7-2
size: .
length: 15
J: TRBJ1-5
DNA: TGTGCCAGCAGCTCCAACGAGGGAAGCAATCAGCCCCAGCATTTT
CDR3: CASSSNEGSNQPQHF

D: .
V: TRBV6-1
size: few
length: 18
J: TRBJ2-2
DNA: TGTGCCAGCAGTGAAGCGTTTAACAGGGAAAGAAGTTCCGGGGAGCTGTTTTTT
CDR3: CASSEAFNRERSSGELFF

D: .
V: TRBV20-1
size: .
length: 15
J: TRBJ2-2
DNA: TGCAGTGCTAGCACAGTCGACGCGAACACCGGGGAGCTGTTTTTT
CDR3: CSASTVDANTGELFF

D: .
V: TRBV7-9
size: .
length: 15
J: TRBJ2-1
DNA: TGTGCCAGCAGCCCAGGACTCCCTATATACAATGAGCAGTTCTTC
CDR3: CASSPGLPIYNEQFF

D: TRBD1
V: TRBV12-3/TRBV12-4
size: many
length: 14
J: TRBJ1-2
DNA: TGTGCCAGCAGTTGGGGACAGGGAACAGATGGCTACACCTTC
CDR3: CASSWGQGTDGYTF

D: .
V: TRBV28
size: .
length: 11
J: TRBJ1-1
DNA: TGTGCCAGCAGTGGGTTAACTGAAGCTTTCTTT
CDR3: CASSGLTEAFF

D: .
V: TRBV6-2/TRBV6-3
size: many
length: 17
J: TRBJ1-1
DNA: TGTGCCAGCAGCTACAAGGAAGCGGACAGAACGAACATTGAAGCTTTCTTT
CDR3: CASSYKEADRTNIEAFF

D: .
V: TRBV5-1
size: once
length: 15
J: TRBJ1-1
DNA: TGCGCCAGCAGCCCGGCCGACGGTCGGAACACTGAAGCTTTCTTT
CDR3: CASSPADGRNTEAFF

D: .
V: TRBV7-9
size: few
length: 14
J: TRBJ1-1
DNA: TGTGCCAGCAGCTTAGGACTCCCGAACACTGAAGCTTTCTTT
CDR3: CASSLGLPNTEAFF

D: .
V: TRBV20-1
size: few
length: 13
J: TRBJ1-2
DNA: TGCAGTGCTAGTCTTGGGGATAACTATGGCTACACCTTC
CDR3: CSASLGDNYGYTF

D: .
V: TRBV4-1
size: few
length: 13
J: TRBJ1-5
DNA: TGCGCCAGCAGCCAACTAGGCAATCAGCCCCAGCATTTT
CDR3: CASSQLGNQPQHF

D: .
V: TRBV6-1
size: many
length: 14
J: TRBJ1-4
DNA: TGTGCCAGCAAGAAGGGCCTCGCCGACGAAAAACTGTTTTTT
CDR3: CASKKGLADEKLFF

D: .
V: TRBV15
size: few
length: 15
J: TRBJ2-1
DNA: TGTGCCACCAGCAGAGGGGACCACTACTACAATGAGCAGTTCTTC
CDR3: CATSRGDHYYNEQFF

D: .
V: TRBV4-3
size: .
length: 20
J: TRBJ1-2
DNA: TGCGCCAGCAGCCAAGATCTAAGGGGATCGGGTGGGGGAAATTACTATGGCTACACCTTC
CDR3: CASSQDLRGSGGGNYYGYTF

D: .
V: TRBV12-3/TRBV12-4
size: .
length: 14
J: TRBJ2-5
DNA: TGTGCCAGCAGTTTAGTGCTATCTCTGGAGACCCAGTACTTC
CDR3: CASSLVLSLETQYF

D: TRBD2
V: TRBV7-8
size: .
length: 15
J: TRBJ2-3
DNA: TGTGCCAGCAGCTTAGTTAGCGGGGGGTTGGATACGCAGTATTTT
CDR3: CASSLVSGGLDTQYF

D: TRBD2
V: TRBV6-2/TRBV6-3
size: .
length: 14
J: TRBJ2-2
DNA: TGTGCCAGCAGTTACGGGACTAGCACCGGGGAGCTGTTTTTT
CDR3: CASSYGTSTGELFF

D: .
V: TRBV7-9
size: few
length: 14
J: TRBJ2-5
DNA: TGTGCCAGCAGCTGGCTGGGGCAGCAAGAGACCCAGTACTTC
CDR3: CASSWLGQQETQYF

D: .
V: TRBV12-3/TRBV12-4
size: few
length: 13
J: TRBJ1-4
DNA: TGTGCCAGCAGTTTGGTCCCGGGGGAAAAACTGTTTTTT
CDR3: CASSLVPGEKLFF

D: .
V: TRBV7-2
size: .
length: 15
J: TRBJ1-1
DNA: TGTGCCAGCAGCCTTAGAGGGGGGCCCGTGGCTGAAGCTTTCTTT
CDR3: CASSLRGGPVAEAFF

D: .
V: TRBV7-6
size: many
length: 14
J: TRBJ1-1
DNA: TGTGCCAGCAGCTTATTCCGGGATGGGGCTGAAGCTTTCTTT
CDR3: CASSLFRDGAEAFF

D: .
V: TRBV27
size: .
length: 13
J: TRBJ2-1
DNA: TGTGCCAGCACCTCAGGGTCGCACAATGAGCAGTTCTTC
CDR3: CASTSGSHNEQFF

D: .
V: TRBV19
size: .
length: 15
J: TRBJ1-5
DNA: TGTGCCAGTAGTATAGATACGCGGGGGAATCAGCCCCAGCATTTT
CDR3: CASSIDTRGNQPQHF

D: TRBD2
V: TRBV6-5
size: .
length: 16
J: TRBJ2-7
DNA: TGTGCCAGCAGTTACGGGACTAGCGGGTTGCACTACGAGCAGTACTTC
CDR3: CASSYGTSGLHYEQYF

D: .
V: TRBV28
size: few
length: 15
J: TRBJ1-4
DNA: TGTGCCAGCAGTTTGTTGCAGGGCTTTAATGAAAAACTGTTTTTT
CDR3: CASSLLQGFNEKLFF

D: TRBD1
V: TRBV4-1
size: once
length: 15
J: TRBJ2-7
DNA: TGCGCCAGCAGCTCCCCGGACAGGGGACCCTACGAGCAGTACTTC
CDR3: CASSSPDRGPYEQYF

D: .
V: TRBV30
size: .
length: 12
J: TRBJ2-3
DNA: TGTGCCTGGAGTGTACCGGCAGATACGCAGTATTTT
CDR3: CAWSVPADTQYF

D: .
V: TRBV28
size: .
length: 18
J: TRBJ1-1
DNA: TGTGCCAGCAGTTTATGGGGGACAACGGTAAAGATAGGCACTGAAGCTTTCTTT
CDR3: CASSLWGTTVKIGTEAFF

D: TRBD1
V: TRBV27
size: few
length: 13
J: TRBJ1-5
DNA: TGTGCCAGCGGGACAGATAGCAATCAGCCCCAGCATTTT
CDR3: CASGTDSNQPQHF

D: .
V: TRBV11-2
size: .
length: 11
J: TRBJ2-7
DNA: TGTGCCAGCAGCTCGGGTATCGAGCAGTACTTC
CDR3: CASSSGIEQYF

D: .
V: TRBV7-8
size: .
length: 16
J: TRBJ1-2
DNA: TGTGCCAGCAGCTTAGCGCCCACAGCCGGGGCCTATGGCTACACCTTC
CDR3: CASSLAPTAGAYGYTF

D: .
V: TRBV11-2
size: few
length: 15
J: TRBJ1-1
DNA: TGTGCCAGCAGCCCCCAAATAGGGGGAAGCGCTGAAGCTTTCTTT
CDR3: CASSPQIGGSAEAFF

D: .
V: TRBV6-5
size: .
length: 13
J: TRBJ2-7
DNA: TGTGCCAGCAGTTACGGTTTTGGTGCGAGGCAGTACTTC
CDR3: CASSYGFGARQYF

D: .
V: TRBV7-2
size: .
length: 13
J: TRBJ2-1
DNA: TGTGCCAGCAGCTTCTACGGGGGAAATGAGCAGTTCTTC
CDR3: CASSFYGGNEQFF

D: TRBD2
V: TRBV12-3/TRBV12-4
size: .
length: 17
J: TRBJ2-3
DNA: TGTGCCAGCAGTCCCGGGACTAGCGGGGGGGCCCCAGATACGCAGTATTTT
CDR3: CASSPGTSGGAPDTQYF

D: .
V: TRBV7-2
size: few
length: 14
J: TRBJ2-3
DNA: TGTGCCAGCAGCTTAGGGGTAGGGGGAGATACGCAGTATTTT
CDR3: CASSLGVGGDTQYF

D: .
V: TRBV30
size: few
length: 18
J: TRBJ2-5
DNA: TGTGCCTGGAGAAGTGGGTTACCGGAGGTTTCGTACCAAGAGACCCAGTACTTC
CDR3: CAWRSGLPEVSYQETQYF

D: TRBD1
V: TRBV7-2
size: few
length: 15
J: TRBJ2-7
DNA: TGTGCCAGCAGCACCCGGGACAGCGTTACCTACGAGCAGTACTTC
CDR3: CASSTRDSVTYEQYF

D: .
V: TRBV12-3/TRBV12-4
size: few
length: 14
J: TRBJ1-3
DNA: TGTGCCAGCAGTTCGGGGACGTCTGGAAACACCATATATTTT
CDR3: CASSSGTSGNTIYF

D: .
V: TRBV7-2
size: .
length: 13
J: TRBJ2-7
DNA: TGTGCCACCCTCCGGGACAACTCCTACGAGCAGTACTTC
CDR3: CATLRDNSYEQYF

D: TRBD1
V: TRBV12-3/TRBV12-4
size: few
length: 13
J: TRBJ1-1
DNA: TGTGCCAGCAGCCCCGGGACAGAGGTGTTCGCTTTCTTT
CDR3: CASSPGTEVFAFF

D: .
V: TRBV7-6
size: .
length: 17
J: TRBJ1-1
DNA: TGTGCCAGCAGCCCGACTGGTAAAACGGATCAAAGGGGTGAAGCTTTCTTT
CDR3: CASSPTGKTDQRGEAFF